The entry below gives a single T cell receptor beta chain sequence along with its context. No antigen is known for it. The input lacks base qualities; no much larger clone sits a single base away. In the prospective study, participants were about 18 to 90 years old, resided in 24 geographic areas of the United States, and were enrolled through a virtual design. To assign participants to cohorts, the prospective study relied on clinical history that participants themselves reported in a screening survey and a study questionnaire. Exposed participants had been in contact with someone with a PCR-confirmed or clinician-diagnosed COVID-19 case within 2 weeks of study entry. In the prospective study, whole blood, serum and a nasopharyngeal or oropharyngeal swab were collected from each participant by mobile phlebotomists. Additional blood draws and questionnaires over an approximately 2-month period could optionally be provided by prospective study participants. Blood samples from the prospective study were shipped frozen or at room temperature prior to DNA extraction.

This sample stems from a study of blood T cell repertoires in COVID-19 (TCRdb year 2020). Study-wide context: Collaborator samples came from the United States, Italy and Spain and covered acute and convalescent phases of COVID-19. The material from the prospective study consisted of cDNA or gDNA derived from T cells, B-cell-depleted T cells, or PBMCs. The samples were drawn from two sources: the first 160 participants of the ongoing ImmuneRACE study, and 1,200 or so subjects contributed by 6 global collaborators. Subjects who had been exposed to COVID-19, were actively infected with it, or had recovered from it provided the deeply sampled blood TCRbeta repertoires that made up the dataset. Where available, HLA class I and class II types were obtained from metadata supplied by the sample provider rather than from assay-based typing. A de-identified subject ID, COVID-19 status, age in years and sex were almost always included in the sample metadata. The repertoires were released in a freely available public database meant as a resource for research on the immune response to SARS-CoV-2.

TCRbeta CDR3 regions were amplified from genomic DNA using the immunoSEQ Assay, a bias-controlled multiplex PCR. The original pipeline was this. The number of nucleated cells in each sample was estimated from the amplification of reference gene primers within the assay. To quantify the absolute abundance of each unique TCRbeta CDR3 rearrangement, sequence reads were collapsed and filtered. For each sample, productive Simpson clonality was calculated as the square root of Simpson's diversity index across productive rearrangements. TCRdb re-hosts the immuneACCESS table, in-frame sequences only. Its copies lack some clones; in the studies checked, an unresolved V gene accounts for under half of them, and the cause for the rest is not known. D and trimming come from the DNA, and the V and J calls and clone size come from that table. For this sample the table gives 300,000 to 350,000 clones, of which roughly 90% were detected only once. Together, the top ten hold approximately 1% of the sample.

Study-wide findings and limitations: The quantity of clinical and demographic metadata differed by source and by participant and was supplied without curation.

The CDR3 spans 15 residues, from the cysteine through the phenylalanine. The retained sequence is limited to the CDR3, 45 bases, with the frame set at the first base. At the junction V is shortened by 2 bases and J by 5 bases; bases outside the gene matches: 6. CDR1 and CDR2 are drawn from the germline V gene: SGHRS, YFSETQ. The V and J genes are TRBV5-1 and TRBJ2-1; 8 of the junction bases match TRBD2. The sequence came from a woman between 25 and 40 years old who had been exposed to COVID-19. Sequences were obtained from PBMCs or T cells enriched from blood (not recorded which). The nucleotides read TGCGCCAGCAGCTTAGCGGGAGAGGTCGACAATGAGCAGTTCTTC. It translates as CASSLAGEVDNEQFF.